This paragraph covers one T cell receptor (beta chain) sequence. Amplification yielded TCR beta CDR3 regions, with RNA transcripts as the source. The primer set for the first-round RT-PCR of the TCR CDR3 was HTBI. One entry per CDR3 protein, called by TCRdb with MiXCR from the multiplex PCR reads. The table has over 650,000 distinct CDR3 sequences, about a sixth seen once; the top ten hold 8.4%. The entry originates in a study of T cells in Graves' hyperthyroidism and ophthalmopathy. CDR3 length: 15 amino acids. Germline V gives CDR1 LNHDA, CDR2 SQIVND (reference sequence). The V gene lost 1 base and the J gene lost 1 base, with 11 bases spanning the gap.

The gene calls are TRBV19 and TRBJ2-7, with D perhaps matching TRBD1 or TRBD2 (5 bases each). This sequence was found in a young man with Graves' hyperthyroidism. The sequencing sample was made of blood. The CDR3 region is CASSIGGTASYEQYF. CDR3 nucleotides: TGTGCCAGTAGTATAGGGGGGACGGCTTCCTACGAGCAGTACTTC.